One sample yielded the 27 T cell receptor beta chains listed below, sequenced in a study of T cell changes during pregnancy in multiple sclerosis (dated by TCRdb to between 2019 and 2020). Library method: the immunoSEQ multiplex PCR assay. TCRdb took over this immuneACCESS table, retaining in-frame rearrangements with V and J assigned. Such tables are incomplete; in checked studies, under half of the missing clones stem from an unresolved V gene, and the remainder is unexplained. The sample table contains roughly 50,000 clones; only one count was recorded for about 90% of them. The ten largest clonotypes hold about 1% of the sample. Sequenced here: peripheral blood, sampled after pregnancy. The receptor set was obtained from a female donor in good health, enrolled as a control in a pregnancy study.

The rearrangement joins TRBV11-2 to TRBJ1-2; 7 bases match TRBD1. The CDR3 is made up of 15 amino acids. V trimming: 0 bases; J trimming: 6 bases; junction bases outside the gene matches: 7. Per germline, CDR1 SGHAT and CDR2 FQNNGV. The DNA of the CDR3 is TGTGCCAGCAGCTTAGAGGGACAGTCGGGGAATGGCTACACCTTC. Its translation is CASSLEGQSGNGYTF.

This clone has only a few counts. J is TRBJ1-1 and V is TRBV28; D unclear. The V gene's germline CDR1 is MDHEN and CDR2 SYDVKM. The V gene lost 3 bases and the J gene lost 8 bases, with 7 bases spanning the gap. The CDR3 runs 11 residues. As DNA, the CDR3 is TGTGCCAGCAGTTTGGGAGTGGAAGCTTTCTTT. This encodes CASSLGVEAFF.

The chain combines TRBV4-2 with TRBJ2-1; the D gene is possibly TRBD2 (5 bases). CDR1 and CDR2 from the germline V gene are LGHNA and YNFKEQ. Deletions cut 5 bases from V and 8 bases from J, with 16 bases between. This CDR3 is built from 14 residues. CDR3 sequence (DNA): TGTGCCAGCAGCAGGCGCGATCTAGCCCATGAGCAGTTCTTC. Its protein product is CASSRRDLAHEQFF.

The V and J genes are TRBV19 and TRBJ2-3; D might be TRBD2 (5 bases). This CDR3 spans 14 amino acids. Trimming pared 2 bases from V and 0 bases from J, leaving 6 bases between. Germline lookup yields CDR1 LNHDA and CDR2 SQIVND (reference sequence). The CDR3 sequence is CASSIRRSTDTQYF. DNA for the CDR3: TGTGCCAGTAGTATAAGGAGGAGCACAGATACGCAGTATTTT.

The chain uses TRBV5-4 and TRBJ1-2, with 8 nucleotides matching TRBD1. V lost 0 bases to trimming and J lost 9 bases; unmatched junction nucleotides: 10. Germline V gives CDR1 SGHNT, CDR2 YYREEE (reference sequence). This CDR3 region has 15 residues. The CDR3 reads CASSLGGTGPTSYTF. The CDR3 DNA follows: TGTGCCAGCAGCTTGGGTGGGACAGGACCTACGAGCTACACCTTC.

The chain links TRBV6-6 to TRBJ1-2; 7 positions agree with TRBD1. V trimming: 4 bases; J trimming: 8 bases; junction bases outside the gene matches: 7. Germline CDR1 and CDR2: MNHNY and SVGAGI (reference sequence). CDR3 length equals 13 residues. The CDR3 bases are TGTGCCAGCAGTTCCTCTGACAGGGAGGGCTACACCTTC. Translating it yields CASSSSDREGYTF.

This clone was seen once. The chain employs TRBV5-8 and TRBJ2-7; TRBD1 matches 7 bases. The CDR3 is made up of 14 amino acids. CDR1 and CDR2 from the germline V gene are SGHTS and YDEGEE. The V gene end was trimmed by 3 bases and the J gene end by 0 bases; junction bases not matched to a gene: 3. The CDR3 loop reads CASSSHRGSYEQYF. The CDR3 DNA follows: TGTGCCAGCAGCTCCCACAGGGGCTCCTACGAGCAGTACTTC.

This clone was seen only a few times. The chain joins TRBV4-2 to TRBJ1-1; D possibly corresponds to TRBD1 (6 bases). CDR1 is LGHNA, CDR2 YNFKEQ, per germline. V lost 0 bases to trimming and J lost 11 bases, with 25 bases between them. The CDR3 has 17 amino acids. The DNA for the CDR3 is TGTGCCAGCAGCCAAGATCTGGGCAGGGGCCCGAGCGGAGGTGCTTTCTTT. Its translation: CASSQDLGRGPSGGAFF.

This chain uses TRBV5-1 with TRBJ2-5; 7 positions match TRBD1. From germline, CDR1 is SGHRS and CDR2 YFSETQ. J was trimmed by 2 bases and V by 4 bases; bases with no gene match: 8. The CDR3 has 15 residues. This CDR3 reads CASSLTSQGQETQYF. The CDR3 DNA reads TGCGCCAGCAGCCTAACCTCACAGGGGCAAGAGACCCAGTACTTC. Together with reference TRBV5-1 and TRBJ2-5, the CDR3 gives the full variable domain: KAGVTQTPRYLIKTRGQQVTLSCSPISGHRSVSWYQQTPGQGLQFLFEYFSETQRNKGNFPGRFSGRQFSNSRSEMNVSTLELGDSALYLCASSLTSQGQETQYFGPGTRLLVL.

This clone has a single count. The chain employs TRBV5-1 and TRBJ1-5, with TRBD1 as a possible D gene (5 bases). V was clipped by 4 bases and J by 2 bases, with 19 bases between them. The CDR3 sequence is 17 residues long. Germline-derived CDR1 and CDR2 are SGHRS and YFSETQ. The CDR3 region is CASSPGLTMRGNQPQHF. The DNA of the CDR3 is TGCGCCAGCAGCCCGGGACTTACTATGAGAGGCAATCAGCCCCAGCATTTT.

The chain recombines TRBV7-9 with TRBJ1-5, with a possible D match to TRBD1 (5 bases). Trimming left V 6 bases short and J 3 bases short, with 18 bases between. Germline V lookup: CDR1 SEHNR, CDR2 FQNEAQ (reference sequence). The CDR3 is made up of 16 amino acids. In DNA, the CDR3 is TGTGCCAGCAGATCCTCGGGGGGGGGACCCAATCAGCCCCAGCATTTT. It specifies CASRSSGGGPNQPQHF.

Only a few counts were recorded for this clone. This chain links TRBV7-9 with TRBJ1-5; a weak D match, TRBD1 (6 bases). The CDR3 covers 13 residues. The germline V gene encodes CDR1 SEHNR and CDR2 FQNEAQ (reference sequence). The V and J ends lost 5 bases and 7 bases respectively, with 12 bases between them. CDR3 in amino acids: CASSQTGRQPQHF. Here the CDR3 DNA reads TGTGCCAGCAGCCAAACAGGGAGACAGCCCCAGCATTTT.

This clone occurred once. The rearrangement links TRBV2 to TRBJ2-5; 10 nucleotides align to TRBD1. V lost 6 bases, J lost 5 bases, and 0 bases stayed unmatched. The CDR3 length is 12 residues. Germline V gene data show CDR1 as SNHLY and CDR2 as FYNNEI. The CDR3 reads CASRDRGETQYF. The CDR3 DNA is TGTGCCAGCAGGGACAGGGGGGAGACCCAGTACTTC.

This sequence joins TRBV5-4 and TRBJ2-7; D remains unclear. Germline V CDR1 and CDR2: SGHNT, YYREEE (reference sequence). This CDR3 has 14 residues. The V end lost 1 base, the J end lost 0 bases, and 8 bases lay between the germline ends. CDR3 protein: CASSLLATSYEQYF. CDR3 DNA: TGTGCCAGCAGCTTGCTGGCCACCTCCTACGAGCAGTACTTC.

The chain links TRBV5-1 to TRBJ1-6; 8 bases align to TRBD1. Trimming at V came to 2 bases and at J to 6 bases, leaving 4 bases not matched to a gene. Per germline, CDR1 SGHRS and CDR2 YFSETQ. CDR3 size: 15 residues. This CDR3 is CASSLTGGSNSPLHF. CDR3 DNA: TGCGCCAGCAGCTTAACAGGGGGAAGTAATTCACCCCTCCACTTT.

This clone was seen only once. V and J are TRBV11-2 and TRBJ1-6; 8 bases fit TRBD1. This CDR3 region has 15 residues. Per germline, CDR1 SGHAT and CDR2 FQNNGV. J lost 7 bases, V lost 1 base, and 3 bases had no gene match. The CDR3 protein is CASSLAGGMNSPLHF. The CDR3 nucleotides are TGTGCCAGCAGCTTAGCAGGGGGCATGAATTCACCCCTCCACTTT.

This sequence joins TRBV18 and TRBJ2-7; TRBD2 aligns across 7 bases. CDR3 length: 14 residues. CDR1 and CDR2 (germline): KGHSH, LQKENI. The V and J ends lost 7 bases and 5 bases, in that order; junction bases with no gene match: 11. The CDR3, as DNA: TGTGCCAGCTGCCTCGGGCGGGAGTCCAACGAGCAGTACTTC. It specifies CASCLGRESNEQYF. The whole variable domain, filled in from reference TRBV18 and TRBJ2-7, reads NAGVMQNPRHLVRRRGQEARLRCSPMKGHSHVYWYRQLPEEGLKFMVYLQKENIIDESGMPKERFSAEFPKEGPSILRIQQVVRGDSAAYFCASCLGRESNEQYFGPGTRLTVT.

The rearrangement joins TRBV7-2 to TRBJ2-7, with D possibly being TRBD1 (6 bases). The germline V gene has CDR1 SGHTA and CDR2 FQGNSA. V gave up 6 bases and J gave up 0 bases, with 15 bases separating them. The CDR3 contains 15 residues. CDR3 bases: TGTGCCAGCAGGGATACCGGGACACACTCCTACGAGCAGTACTTC. It codes for CASRDTGTHSYEQYF.

The chain is built from TRBV7-2 and TRBJ2-1; 8 bases are a match to TRBD1. The CDR3 loop spans 15 amino acids. Germline CDR1 SGHTA, CDR2 FQGNSA. The trim removed 6 bases at V and 7 bases at J, leaving 11 bases unmatched. The CDR3 reads CASSHGQGRLNEQFF. The CDR3, as DNA: TGTGCCAGCAGTCATGGACAGGGTCGATTGAATGAGCAGTTCTTC.

The chain has TRBV13 and TRBJ2-1, with no clear D. The CDR3 spans 17 residues. Germline CDR1 and CDR2: PRHDT and FYEKMQ (reference sequence). V gave up 5 bases and J gave up 6 bases, with 23 bases separating them. The CDR3 DNA follows: TGTGCCAGCAGCCAAGTATTATCCTTCGCGGTTTCCAATGAGCAGTTCTTC. Its translation is CASSQVLSFAVSNEQFF.

CDR3 residues: CASRKGTGLNYGYTF. Here the CDR3 DNA reads TGTGCCAGCAGAAAGGGGACAGGGCTTAACTATGGCTACACCTTC. The J gene is TRBJ1-2, the V gene TRBV6-1; 9 bases are shared with TRBD1. CDR1 MNHNS and CDR2 SASEGT come from the germline V gene. CDR3 length equals 15 residues. V dropped 6 bases and J dropped 1; count of bases not matched to a gene: 6.

The chain combines TRBV7-6 with TRBJ2-3, with 7 bases fitting TRBD2. The CDR3 runs to 14 residues. The V gene's germline CDR1 is SGHVS and CDR2 FNYEAQ. V dropped 5 bases and J dropped 1; count of bases not matched to a gene: 3. The CDR3 DNA follows: TGTGCCAGCAGCCCTACTAGCGGCACAGATACGCAGTATTTT. Translating it yields CASSPTSGTDTQYF.

The chain uses TRBV5-8 and TRBJ1-2; D unclear. Germline-derived CDR1 and CDR2 are SGHTS and YDEGEE. The CDR3 totals 14 residues. Trimming removed 1 base from V and 0 bases from J, with 7 bases in between. This chain's CDR3 is CASSLSQANYGYTF. The DNA of the CDR3 is TGTGCCAGCAGCTTGAGCCAGGCTAACTATGGCTACACCTTC. Together with reference TRBV5-8 and TRBJ1-2, the CDR3 gives the full variable domain: EAGVTQSPTHLIKTRGQQATLRCSPISGHTSVYWYQQALGLGLQFLLWYDEGEERNRGNFPPRFSGRQFPNYSSELNVNALELEDSALYLCASSLSQANYGYTFGSGTRLTVV.

The V gene is TRBV28, the J gene TRBJ1-5, with TRBD1 as a possible D gene (5 bases). CDR1 is MDHEN and CDR2 is SYDVKM in the germline V gene. V lost 11 bases to trimming and J lost 1 base, with 9 bases between them. The CDR3 consists of 12 residues. The CDR3 loop is CAANRSNQPQHF. As DNA, the CDR3 is TGTGCCGCGAACAGGAGCAATCAGCCCCAGCATTTT. Based on the CDR3 plus reference TRBV28 and TRBJ1-5, the full variable domain is DVKVTQSSRYLVKRTGEKVFLECVQDMDHENMFWYRQDPGLGLRLIYFSYDVKMKEKGDIPEGYSVSREKKERFSLILESASTNQTSMYLCAANRSNQPQHFGDGTRLSIL.

The chain combines TRBV5-1 with TRBJ2-7; D gene ambiguous. The germline V and J ends were trimmed by 4 bases and 1 base, with 12 bases remaining between them. CDR3 length: 14 residues. Germline CDR1 is SGHRS and CDR2 is YFSETQ. The CDR3 loop is CASSQDGYSYEQYF. CDR3 DNA sequence: TGCGCCAGCAGCCAAGACGGGTATTCCTACGAGCAGTACTTC.

This clone appeared a single time. The chain carries TRBV5-1 and TRBJ1-2; possible D gene TRBD1, 5 bases. Germline V gives CDR1 SGHRS, CDR2 YFSETQ. V lost 4 bases to trimming and J lost 5 bases, with 12 bases between them. This CDR3 spans 13 amino acids. CDR3 amino acids: CASSLDMPYGYTF. The CDR3 coding sequence is TGCGCCAGCAGCCTGGACATGCCGTATGGCTACACCTTC. Together with reference TRBV5-1 and TRBJ1-2, the CDR3 gives the full variable domain: KAGVTQTPRYLIKTRGQQVTLSCSPISGHRSVSWYQQTPGQGLQFLFEYFSETQRNKGNFPGRFSGRQFSNSRSEMNVSTLELGDSALYLCASSLDMPYGYTFGSGTRLTVV.

This clone was seen a few times. The genes are TRBV9 and TRBJ2-1; 8 bases align to TRBD2. Germline-derived CDR1 and CDR2 are SGDLS and YYNGEE. V shed 0 bases, J shed 6 bases, and the junction held 5 bases outside the gene matches. The CDR3 extends over 15 amino acids. The CDR3: CASSVVAGSANEQFF. CDR3 coding DNA: TGTGCCAGCAGCGTAGTAGCGGGGTCCGCCAATGAGCAGTTCTTC.